This is a list of T cell receptor beta chains from one sample in a study of cytomegalovirus exposure and HLA in healthy donors. Sequencing was performed with immunoSEQ multiplex PCR; in TCRdb, only in-frame clones are kept and a portion is missing. The table lists 100,000 to 150,000 clones, around 86% of them singletons. The specimen was PBMCs. The receptors were sampled from a woman in her late teens or twenties in good health and CMV-seronegative. Both conserved end residues are part of each CDR3. The D gene is left open where the match is weak. Clone sizes are given selectively: once, few, many, or a class where the clone is expanded.

d_call	v_call	j_call	clone_size	cdr3_nt	cdr3_aa
.	TRBV11-3	TRBJ2-1	.	TGTGCCAGCAGCTTAGGGCCAGGCGATGAGCAGTTCTTC	CASSLGPGDEQFF
TRBD2	TRBV11-3	TRBJ2-7	.	TGTGCCAGCAGCTTGAGGCTAGCGGGGACATACGAGCAGTACTTC	CASSLRLAGTYEQYF
.	TRBV7-2	TRBJ2-7	few	TGTGCCAGCAGCTCCAGCGGACACGAGCAGTACTTC	CASSSSGHEQYF
.	TRBV4-1	TRBJ2-7	.	TGCGCCAGCAGCCAAGGCCAGGGCCAGGGAAACTACGAGCAGTACTTC	CASSQGQGQGNYEQYF
TRBD1	TRBV5-5	TRBJ2-7	.	TGTGCCAGCAGCTTGAGGGCAGGGGGCAACTACGAGCAGTACTTC	CASSLRAGGNYEQYF
.	TRBV27	TRBJ2-7	.	TGTGCCAGCAGTTTAATCGGAACAGGGCACTACGAGCAGTACTTC	CASSLIGTGHYEQYF
.	TRBV5-4	TRBJ1-1	.	TGTGCCAGCAGCTTCCCGGGAACTAGGGAAGCTTTCTTT	CASSFPGTREAFF
TRBD2	TRBV12-5	TRBJ2-1	.	TGTGCTAGTGATTCAGGGCTAGCCTCGGGGGGCTCCTACAATGAGCAGTTCTTC	CASDSGLASGGSYNEQFF
.	TRBV28	TRBJ1-5	.	TGTGCCAGCAGTTTGGGGGCAGGCCATACCCCCGATCAGCGCCAGCATTTT	CASSLGAGHTPDQRQHF
TRBD2	TRBV4-1	TRBJ2-3	.	TGCGCCAGCAGCCGGACTAGCGGGGAGTCAGATACGCAGTATTTT	CASSRTSGESDTQYF
TRBD2	TRBV5-4	TRBJ2-5	once	TGTGCCAGCAGCTTAGGCGGGAGTAGTAAAGAGACCCAGTACTTC	CASSLGGSSKETQYF
.	TRBV10-3	TRBJ2-7	few	TGTGCCATCAGTGATCAGGAGGCCGAGCAGTACTTC	CAISDQEAEQYF